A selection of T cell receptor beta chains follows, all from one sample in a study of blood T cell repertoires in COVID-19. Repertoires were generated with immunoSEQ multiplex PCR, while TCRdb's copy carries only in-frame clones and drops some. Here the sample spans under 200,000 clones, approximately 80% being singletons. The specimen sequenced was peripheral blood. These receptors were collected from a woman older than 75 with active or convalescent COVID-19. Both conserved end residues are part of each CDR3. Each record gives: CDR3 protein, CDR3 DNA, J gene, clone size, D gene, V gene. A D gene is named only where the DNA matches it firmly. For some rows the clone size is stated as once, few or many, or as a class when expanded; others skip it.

CDR3 protein: CSPKETQYF
CDR3 DNA: TGCAGTCCCAAAGAGACCCAGTACTTC
J gene: TRBJ2-5
clone size: -
D gene: -
V gene: TRBV20-1

CDR3 protein: CASSSGGHGYTF
CDR3 DNA: TGTGCCAGCAGTTCAGGGGGCCATGGCTACACCTTC
J gene: TRBJ1-2
clone size: -
D gene: TRBD1
V gene: TRBV6-5

CDR3 protein: CASSQDRPSTDTQYF
CDR3 DNA: TGTGCCAGCAGCCAGGACAGGCCTAGCACAGATACGCAGTATTTT
J gene: TRBJ2-3
clone size: -
D gene: TRBD1
V gene: TRBV6-5

CDR3 protein: CASSQIGPAGEQETQYF
CDR3 DNA: TGTGCCAGCAGCCAAATTGGCCCAGCGGGGGAACAAGAGACCCAGTACTTC
J gene: TRBJ2-5
clone size: -
D gene: TRBD2
V gene: TRBV3-1/TRBV3-2

CDR3 protein: CASSQTRSSGNTIYF
CDR3 DNA: TGCGCCAGCAGCCAAACACGGAGCTCTGGAAACACCATATATTTT
J gene: TRBJ1-3
clone size: -
D gene: -
V gene: TRBV4-1

CDR3 protein: CASSPDKANSEAFF
CDR3 DNA: TGCGCCAGCAGCCCGGACAAGGCAAACTCTGAAGCTTTCTTT
J gene: TRBJ1-1
clone size: -
D gene: -
V gene: TRBV5-1

CDR3 protein: CASSYSIGGNEQYF
CDR3 DNA: TGTGCCAGCAGTTACTCGATTGGGGGGAACGAGCAGTACTTC
J gene: TRBJ2-7
clone size: -
D gene: -
V gene: TRBV6-2/TRBV6-3

CDR3 protein: CASSSGTGTGNTIYF
CDR3 DNA: TGTGCCAGCAGCTCCGGGACAGGGACTGGAAACACCATATATTTT
J gene: TRBJ1-3
clone size: -
D gene: TRBD1
V gene: TRBV5-6

CDR3 protein: CASSLYGGVLNQPQHF
CDR3 DNA: TGTGCCAGCAGCTTATATGGGGGGGTCCTCAATCAGCCCCAGCATTTT
J gene: TRBJ1-5
clone size: -
D gene: -
V gene: TRBV7-2

CDR3 protein: CASTSREHSEKLFF
CDR3 DNA: TGTGCCAGCACCTCAAGGGAGCATAGCGAAAAACTGTTTTTT
J gene: TRBJ1-4
clone size: few
D gene: -
V gene: TRBV27

CDR3 protein: CASYRGGPNYGYTF
CDR3 DNA: TGTGCCAGCTATAGGGGGGGACCCAACTATGGCTACACCTTC
J gene: TRBJ1-2
clone size: few
D gene: -
V gene: TRBV19

CDR3 protein: CASSTLYRDEQFF
CDR3 DNA: TGTGCCAGCAGCACCTTATACAGGGATGAGCAGTTCTTC
J gene: TRBJ2-1
clone size: once
D gene: -
V gene: TRBV5-4

CDR3 protein: CASSPSGRGAYNEQFF
CDR3 DNA: TGTGCCAGCAGCCCTTCTGGGCGGGGGGCCTACAATGAGCAGTTCTTC
J gene: TRBJ2-1
clone size: -
D gene: TRBD2
V gene: TRBV7-2

CDR3 protein: CASSAPGQGAYEQYF
CDR3 DNA: TGTGCCAGCAGTGCGCCGGGACAGGGAGCCTACGAGCAGTACTTC
J gene: TRBJ2-7
clone size: few
D gene: TRBD1
V gene: TRBV2

CDR3 protein: CASSLRGHPSSYNSPLHF
CDR3 DNA: TGTGCCAGCAGCTTACGAGGACACCCTAGCTCCTATAATTCACCCCTCCACTTT
J gene: TRBJ1-6
clone size: -
D gene: -
V gene: TRBV7-2

CDR3 protein: CASSQESGVTETQYF
CDR3 DNA: TGTGCCAGCAGCCAAGAGAGCGGGGTGACGGAGACCCAGTACTTC
J gene: TRBJ2-5
clone size: -
D gene: TRBD2
V gene: TRBV3-1/TRBV3-2

CDR3 protein: CSASPGNTEAFF
CDR3 DNA: TGCAGTGCTAGTCCGGGGAACACTGAAGCTTTCTTT
J gene: TRBJ1-1
clone size: -
D gene: -
V gene: TRBV20-1

CDR3 protein: CASSPSSGANTEAFF
CDR3 DNA: TGTGCCAGCAGCCCCAGCTCAGGGGCTAACACTGAAGCTTTCTTT
J gene: TRBJ1-1
clone size: -
D gene: -
V gene: TRBV7-3

CDR3 protein: CASSERTGLNTEAFF
CDR3 DNA: TGTGCCAGCAGTGAGCGGACAGGCCTGAACACTGAAGCTTTCTTT
J gene: TRBJ1-1
clone size: -
D gene: TRBD1
V gene: TRBV6-1

CDR3 protein: CASSTGSTNEKLFF
CDR3 DNA: TGTGCCAGTAGTACAGGTTCAACTAATGAAAAACTGTTTTTT
J gene: TRBJ1-4
clone size: -
D gene: -
V gene: TRBV19

CDR3 protein: CATSEPTGANEKLFF
CDR3 DNA: TGTGCCACCAGCGAGCCGACAGGCGCTAATGAAAAACTGTTTTTT
J gene: TRBJ1-4
clone size: -
D gene: -
V gene: TRBV24-1

CDR3 protein: CAWSKGVGQHF
CDR3 DNA: TGTGCCTGGAGTAAGGGGGTCGGGCAGCATTTT
J gene: TRBJ1-5
clone size: few
D gene: -
V gene: TRBV30

CDR3 protein: CASSLGPGGVRETQYF
CDR3 DNA: TGTGCCAGCAGCCTGGGCCCTGGAGGTGTCCGGGAGACCCAGTACTTC
J gene: TRBJ2-5
clone size: -
D gene: -
V gene: TRBV7-2

CDR3 protein: CASSQLSTGEKGWTPLHF
CDR3 DNA: TGTGCCAGCAGCCAACTTTCTACAGGAGAAAAAGGGTGGACACCCCTCCACTTT
J gene: TRBJ1-6
clone size: few
D gene: -
V gene: TRBV3-1/TRBV3-2

CDR3 protein: CASGPGGVEPQHF
CDR3 DNA: TGCGCCTCTGGTCCAGGGGGCGTGGAGCCCCAGCATTTT
J gene: TRBJ1-5
clone size: -
D gene: TRBD1
V gene: TRBV4-3

CDR3 protein: CASSLYSNGNTIYF
CDR3 DNA: TGCGCCAGCAGCCTCTACTCGAATGGAAACACCATATATTTT
J gene: TRBJ1-3
clone size: -
D gene: -
V gene: TRBV5-1

CDR3 protein: CASSQGLGDRDSSYTF
CDR3 DNA: TGCGCCAGCAGCCAAGGCTTAGGGGACAGGGATAGCAGCTACACCTTC
J gene: TRBJ1-2
clone size: -
D gene: TRBD1
V gene: TRBV4-3

CDR3 protein: CASSISRNNEQFF
CDR3 DNA: TGTGCCAGTAGTATTTCCAGGAACAATGAGCAGTTCTTC
J gene: TRBJ2-1
clone size: few
D gene: -
V gene: TRBV19

CDR3 protein: CASSPRDISYEQYF
CDR3 DNA: TGTGCCAGCAGCCCCCGGGACATCTCCTACGAGCAGTACTTC
J gene: TRBJ2-7
clone size: once
D gene: -
V gene: TRBV7-9

CDR3 protein: CASGLGTSGRDTQYF
CDR3 DNA: TGTGCTAGTGGTTTGGGGACTAGCGGAAGAGATACGCAGTATTTT
J gene: TRBJ2-3
clone size: -
D gene: TRBD2
V gene: TRBV12-5

CDR3 protein: CASSLDNRGGSYNEQFF
CDR3 DNA: TGCGCCAGCAGCTTAGACAACAGGGGAGGCTCCTACAATGAGCAGTTCTTC
J gene: TRBJ2-1
clone size: -
D gene: -
V gene: TRBV5-1

CDR3 protein: CASSDSSSGSNEQFF
CDR3 DNA: TGTGCCAGCAGTGACAGTTCTAGCGGGAGCAATGAGCAGTTCTTC
J gene: TRBJ2-1
clone size: once
D gene: TRBD2
V gene: TRBV6-4

CDR3 protein: CASHPGTDGYEQYF
CDR3 DNA: TGTGCCTCCCACCCCGGGACAGACGGCTACGAGCAGTACTTC
J gene: TRBJ2-7
clone size: -
D gene: -
V gene: TRBV21-1

CDR3 protein: CASSYIWGRGYEQYF
CDR3 DNA: TGTGCCAGCAGTTACATTTGGGGGCGAGGATACGAGCAGTACTTC
J gene: TRBJ2-7
clone size: once
D gene: -
V gene: TRBV6-5

CDR3 protein: CASSLPEDYGYTF
CDR3 DNA: TGTGCCAGCAGCCTACCCGAAGACTATGGCTACACCTTC
J gene: TRBJ1-2
clone size: -
D gene: -
V gene: TRBV6-6

CDR3 protein: CASTKRGANYGYTF
CDR3 DNA: TGTGCCAGCACCAAACGGGGGGCTAACTATGGCTACACCTTC
J gene: TRBJ1-2
clone size: -
D gene: -
V gene: TRBV6-5

CDR3 protein: CASSDPTPPRVGYEQYF
CDR3 DNA: TGTGCCAGCAGTGACCCCACCCCCCCGAGGGTTGGTTACGAGCAGTACTTC
J gene: TRBJ2-7
clone size: -
D gene: -
V gene: TRBV25-1

CDR3 protein: CASSPPSESGNTIYF
CDR3 DNA: TGTGCCAGCTCACCACCGTCCGAGTCTGGAAACACCATATATTTT
J gene: TRBJ1-3
clone size: -
D gene: -
V gene: TRBV18

CDR3 protein: CASSYSHRDQRSNQPQHF
CDR3 DNA: TGTGCCAGCAGTTACTCGCACAGGGATCAGCGAAGCAATCAGCCCCAGCATTTT
J gene: TRBJ1-5
clone size: -
D gene: -
V gene: TRBV6-2/TRBV6-3

CDR3 protein: CATSTRPRDRGGTETQYF
CDR3 DNA: TGTGCCACCAGCACACGCCCACGGGACAGGGGAGGTACAGAGACCCAGTACTTC
J gene: TRBJ2-5
clone size: -
D gene: TRBD1
V gene: TRBV15

CDR3 protein: CSAGGEQGGVIYEQYF
CDR3 DNA: TGCAGCGCTGGAGGAGAACAGGGAGGGGTAATCTACGAGCAGTACTTC
J gene: TRBJ2-7
clone size: -
D gene: -
V gene: TRBV29-1

CDR3 protein: CASSQGTGLEQYF
CDR3 DNA: TGCGCCAGCAGCCAAGGGACAGGGCTCGAGCAGTACTTC
J gene: TRBJ2-7
clone size: -
D gene: TRBD1
V gene: TRBV4-3